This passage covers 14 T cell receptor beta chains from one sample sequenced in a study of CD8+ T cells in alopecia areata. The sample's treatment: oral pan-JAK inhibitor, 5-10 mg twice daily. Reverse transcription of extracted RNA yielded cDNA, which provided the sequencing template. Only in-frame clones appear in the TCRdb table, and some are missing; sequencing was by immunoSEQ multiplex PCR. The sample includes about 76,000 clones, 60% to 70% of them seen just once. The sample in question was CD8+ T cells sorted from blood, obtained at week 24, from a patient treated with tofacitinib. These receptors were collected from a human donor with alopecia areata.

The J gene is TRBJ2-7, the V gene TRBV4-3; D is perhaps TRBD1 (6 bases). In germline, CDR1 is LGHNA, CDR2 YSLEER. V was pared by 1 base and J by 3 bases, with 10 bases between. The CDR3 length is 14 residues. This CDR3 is CASSQARTDYEQYF. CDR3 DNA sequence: TGCGCCAGCAGCCAAGCTCGGACAGACTACGAGCAGTACTTC.

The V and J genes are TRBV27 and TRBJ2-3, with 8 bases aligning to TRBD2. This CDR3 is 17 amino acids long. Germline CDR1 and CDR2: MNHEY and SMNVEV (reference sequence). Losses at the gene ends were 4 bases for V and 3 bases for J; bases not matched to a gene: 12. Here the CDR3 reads CASSSETSGLFTDTQYF. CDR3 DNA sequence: TGTGCCAGCAGTTCGGAAACTAGCGGCTTATTTACAGATACGCAGTATTTT.

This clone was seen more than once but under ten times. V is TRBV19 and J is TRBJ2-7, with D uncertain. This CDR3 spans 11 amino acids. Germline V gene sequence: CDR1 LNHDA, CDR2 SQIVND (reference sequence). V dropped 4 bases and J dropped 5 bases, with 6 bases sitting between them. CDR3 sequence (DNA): TGTGCCAGTAGTAACTACCACGAGCAGTACTTC. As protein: CASSNYHEQYF.

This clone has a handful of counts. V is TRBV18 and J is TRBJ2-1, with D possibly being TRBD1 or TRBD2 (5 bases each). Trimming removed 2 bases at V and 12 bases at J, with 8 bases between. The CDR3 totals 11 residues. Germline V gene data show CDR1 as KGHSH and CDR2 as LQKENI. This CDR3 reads CASSPERGQFF. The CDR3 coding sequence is TGTGCCAGCTCACCAGAGAGGGGGCAGTTCTTC. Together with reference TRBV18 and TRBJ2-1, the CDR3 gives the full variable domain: NAGVMQNPRHLVRRRGQEARLRCSPMKGHSHVYWYRQLPEEGLKFMVYLQKENIIDESGMPKERFSAEFPKEGPSILRIQQVVRGDSAAYFCASSPERGQFFGPGTRLTVL.

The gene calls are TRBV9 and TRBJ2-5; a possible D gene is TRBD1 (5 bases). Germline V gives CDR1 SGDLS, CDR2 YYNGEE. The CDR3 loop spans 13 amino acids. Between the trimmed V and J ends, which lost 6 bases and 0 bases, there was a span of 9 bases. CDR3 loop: CASTKTDQETQYF. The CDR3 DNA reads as TGTGCCAGCACTAAGACAGACCAAGAGACCCAGTACTTC.

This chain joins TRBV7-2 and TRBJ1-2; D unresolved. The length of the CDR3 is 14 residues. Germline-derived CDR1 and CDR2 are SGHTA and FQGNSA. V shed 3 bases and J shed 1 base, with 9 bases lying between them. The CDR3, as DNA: TGTGCCAGCAGCTTGGACGGGTATAACTATGGCTACACCTTC. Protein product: CASSLDGYNYGYTF. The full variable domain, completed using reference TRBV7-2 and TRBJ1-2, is GAGVSQSPSNKVTEKGKDVELRCDPISGHTALYWYRQSLGQGLEFLIYFQGNSAPDKSGLPSDRFSAERTGGSVSTLTIQRTQQEDSAVYLCASSLDGYNYGYTFGSGTRLTVV.

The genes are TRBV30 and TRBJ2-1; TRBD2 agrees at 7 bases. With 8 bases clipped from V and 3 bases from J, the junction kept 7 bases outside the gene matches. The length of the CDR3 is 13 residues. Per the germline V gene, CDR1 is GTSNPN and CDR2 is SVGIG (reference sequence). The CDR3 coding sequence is TGTGCCGGCAGCGGGACTTTCTACAATGAGCAGTTCTTC. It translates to CAGSGTFYNEQFF.

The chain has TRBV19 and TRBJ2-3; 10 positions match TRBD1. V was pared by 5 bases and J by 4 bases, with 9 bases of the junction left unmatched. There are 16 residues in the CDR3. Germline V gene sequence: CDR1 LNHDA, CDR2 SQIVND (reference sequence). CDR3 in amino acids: CASSDETGGLADTQYF. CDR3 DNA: TGTGCCAGTAGTGATGAGACAGGGGGCCTCGCAGATACGCAGTATTTT. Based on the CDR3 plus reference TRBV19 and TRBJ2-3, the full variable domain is DGGITQSPKYLFRKEGQNVTLSCEQNLNHDAMYWYRQDPGQGLRLIYYSQIVNDFQKGDIAEGYSVSREKKESFPLTVTSAQKNPTAFYLCASSDETGGLADTQYFGPGTRLTVL.

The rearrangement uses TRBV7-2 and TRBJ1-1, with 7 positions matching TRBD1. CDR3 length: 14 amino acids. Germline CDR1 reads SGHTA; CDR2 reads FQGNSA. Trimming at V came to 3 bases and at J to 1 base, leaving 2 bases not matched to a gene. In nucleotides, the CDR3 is TGTGCCAGCAGCTTGACAGGGCCGAACACTGAAGCTTTCTTT. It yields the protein CASSLTGPNTEAFF.

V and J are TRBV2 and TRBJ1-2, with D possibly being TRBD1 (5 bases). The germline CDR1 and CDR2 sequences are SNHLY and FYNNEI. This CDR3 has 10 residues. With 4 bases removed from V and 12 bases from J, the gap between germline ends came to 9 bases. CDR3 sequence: CASSGPGDTF. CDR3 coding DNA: TGTGCCAGCAGTGGGCCGGGGGACACCTTC.

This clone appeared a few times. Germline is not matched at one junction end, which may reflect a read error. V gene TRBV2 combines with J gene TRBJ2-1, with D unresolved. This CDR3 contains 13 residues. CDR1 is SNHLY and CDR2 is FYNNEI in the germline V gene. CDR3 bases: TGTGCCAGCAGTGAGGGCGGCTACGATGAGCAGTTCTTC. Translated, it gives CASSEGGYDEQFF. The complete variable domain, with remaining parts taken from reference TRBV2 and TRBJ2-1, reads EPEVTQTPSHQVTQMGQEVILRCVPISNHLYFYWYRQILGQKVEFLVSFYNNEISEKSEIFDDQFSVERPDGSNFTLKIRSTKLEDSAMYFCASSEGGYDEQFFGPGTRLTVL.

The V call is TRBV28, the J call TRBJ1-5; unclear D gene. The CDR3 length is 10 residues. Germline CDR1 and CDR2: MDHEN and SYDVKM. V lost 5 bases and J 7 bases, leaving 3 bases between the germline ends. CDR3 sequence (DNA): TGTGCCAGCAGTGTACAGCCCCAGCATTTT. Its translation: CASSVQPQHF.

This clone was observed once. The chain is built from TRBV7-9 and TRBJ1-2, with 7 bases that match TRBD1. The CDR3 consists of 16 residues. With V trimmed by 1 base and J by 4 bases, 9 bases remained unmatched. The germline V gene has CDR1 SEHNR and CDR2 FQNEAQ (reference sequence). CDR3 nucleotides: TGTGCCAGCAGCTTAGAACGGCGGGACAGTTCCTATGGCTACACCTTC. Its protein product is CASSLERRDSSYGYTF.

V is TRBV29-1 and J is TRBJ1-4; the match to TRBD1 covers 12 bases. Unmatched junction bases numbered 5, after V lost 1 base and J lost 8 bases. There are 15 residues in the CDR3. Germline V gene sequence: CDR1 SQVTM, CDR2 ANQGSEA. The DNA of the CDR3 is TGCAGCGTTGAAGGGGGACAGGGGGCTGAAGAAAAACTGTTTTTT. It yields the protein CSVEGGQGAEEKLFF.